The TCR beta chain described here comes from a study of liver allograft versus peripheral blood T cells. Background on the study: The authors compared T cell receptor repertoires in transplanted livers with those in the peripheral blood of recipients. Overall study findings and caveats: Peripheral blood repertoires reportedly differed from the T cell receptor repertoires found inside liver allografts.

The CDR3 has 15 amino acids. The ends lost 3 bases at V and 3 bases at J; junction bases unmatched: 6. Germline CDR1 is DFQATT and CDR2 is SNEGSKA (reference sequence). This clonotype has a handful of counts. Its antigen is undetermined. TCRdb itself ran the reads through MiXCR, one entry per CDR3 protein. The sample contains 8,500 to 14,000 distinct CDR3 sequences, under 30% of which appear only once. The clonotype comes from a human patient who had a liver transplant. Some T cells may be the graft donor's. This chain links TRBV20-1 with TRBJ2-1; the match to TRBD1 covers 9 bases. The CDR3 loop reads CSARVTGGYYNEQFF. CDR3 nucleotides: TGCAGTGCTAGGGTAACAGGGGGCTACTACAATGAGCAGTTCTTC.